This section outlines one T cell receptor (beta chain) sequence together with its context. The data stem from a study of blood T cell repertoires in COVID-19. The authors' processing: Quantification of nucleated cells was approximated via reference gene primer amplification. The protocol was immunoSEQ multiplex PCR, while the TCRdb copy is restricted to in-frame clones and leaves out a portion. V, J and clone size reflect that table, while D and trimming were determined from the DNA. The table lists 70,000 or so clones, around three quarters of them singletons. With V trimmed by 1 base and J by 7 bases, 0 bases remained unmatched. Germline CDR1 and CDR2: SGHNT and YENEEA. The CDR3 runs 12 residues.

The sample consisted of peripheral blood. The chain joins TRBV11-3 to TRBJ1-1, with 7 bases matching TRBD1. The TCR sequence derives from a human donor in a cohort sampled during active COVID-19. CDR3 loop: CASSLAGGEAFF. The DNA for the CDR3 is TGTGCCAGCAGCTTAGCAGGGGGTGAAGCTTTCTTT.